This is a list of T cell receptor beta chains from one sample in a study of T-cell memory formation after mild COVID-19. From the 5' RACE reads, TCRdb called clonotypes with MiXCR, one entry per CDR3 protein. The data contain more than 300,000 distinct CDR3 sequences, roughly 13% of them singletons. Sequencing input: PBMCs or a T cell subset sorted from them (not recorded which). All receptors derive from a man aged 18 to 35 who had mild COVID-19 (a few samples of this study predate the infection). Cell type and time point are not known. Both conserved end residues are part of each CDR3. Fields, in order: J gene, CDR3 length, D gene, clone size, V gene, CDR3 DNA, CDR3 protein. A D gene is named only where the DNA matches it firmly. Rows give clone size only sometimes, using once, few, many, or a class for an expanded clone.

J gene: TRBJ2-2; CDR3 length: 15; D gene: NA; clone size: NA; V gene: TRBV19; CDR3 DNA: TGTGCCAGTAGTACGTCTACTCGTTACACCGGGGAGATGTTTTTT; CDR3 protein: CASSTSTRYTGEMFF
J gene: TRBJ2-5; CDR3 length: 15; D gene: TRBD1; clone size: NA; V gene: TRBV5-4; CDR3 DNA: TGTGCCAGCAGCGTCCGGGACAGGGCCTCAGAGACCCAGTACTTC; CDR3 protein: CASSVRDRASETQYF
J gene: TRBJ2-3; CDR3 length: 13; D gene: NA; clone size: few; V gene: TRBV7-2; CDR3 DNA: TGTGCCAGCAGCTTAGTTGTCCCAGATACGCAGTATTTT; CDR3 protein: CASSLVVPDTQYF
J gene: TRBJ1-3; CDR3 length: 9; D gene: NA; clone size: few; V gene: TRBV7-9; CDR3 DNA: TGTTCCTCTGGAAACACCATATATTTT; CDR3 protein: CSSGNTIYF
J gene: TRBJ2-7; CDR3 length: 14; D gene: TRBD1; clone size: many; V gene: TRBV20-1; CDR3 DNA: TGCAGTGCTCTTCCGGGACAGAGATACTACGAGCAGTACTTC; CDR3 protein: CSALPGQRYYEQYF
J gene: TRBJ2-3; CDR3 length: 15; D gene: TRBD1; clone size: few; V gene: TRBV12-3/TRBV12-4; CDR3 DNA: TGTGCCAGCAGGGGCAGGGGGAGTATCACAGATACGCAGTATTTT; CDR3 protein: CASRGRGSITDTQYF
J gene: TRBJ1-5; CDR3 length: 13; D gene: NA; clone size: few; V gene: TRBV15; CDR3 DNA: TGTGCCACCAGCAAAGGGTCCGTTCAGCCCCAGCATTTT; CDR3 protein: CATSKGSVQPQHF
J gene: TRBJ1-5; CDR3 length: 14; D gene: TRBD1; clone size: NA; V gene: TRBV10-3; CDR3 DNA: TGTGCCACCACCCCCGGACAGGGAGAAAAGCCCCAGCATTTT; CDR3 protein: CATTPGQGEKPQHF
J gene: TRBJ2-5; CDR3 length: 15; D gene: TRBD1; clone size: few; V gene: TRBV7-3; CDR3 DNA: TGTGCCAGCAGCGCCGGGACAGGGACTGTGGAGACCCAGTACTTC; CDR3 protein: CASSAGTGTVETQYF
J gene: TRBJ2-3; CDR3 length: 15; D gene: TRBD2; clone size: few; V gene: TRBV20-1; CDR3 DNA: TGCAGTGCTACCCCTTCTAGCGGGGGGATGGATACGCAGTATTTT; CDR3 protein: CSATPSSGGMDTQYF
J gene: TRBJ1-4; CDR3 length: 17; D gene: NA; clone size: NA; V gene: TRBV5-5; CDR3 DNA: TGTGCCAGCAGCTTGCGGGGGGGCCTTGCAACTAATGAAAAACTGTTTTTT; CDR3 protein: CASSLRGGLATNEKLFF
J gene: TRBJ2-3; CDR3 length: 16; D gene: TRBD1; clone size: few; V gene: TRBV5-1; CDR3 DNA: TGCGCCAGCAGCTTGGGCAGGGGGCTCGGCACAGATACGCAGTATTTT; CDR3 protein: CASSLGRGLGTDTQYF
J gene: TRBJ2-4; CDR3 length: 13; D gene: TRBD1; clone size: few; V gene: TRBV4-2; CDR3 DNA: TGTGCCAGCAGCCAAGAGGCAGGGGGAACACAGTACTTC; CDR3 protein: CASSQEAGGTQYF
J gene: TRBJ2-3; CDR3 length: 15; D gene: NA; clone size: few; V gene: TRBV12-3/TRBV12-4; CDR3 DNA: TGTGCCAGCACCACCCAGGCAGGGGGCACAGATACGCAGTATTTT; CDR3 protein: CASTTQAGGTDTQYF
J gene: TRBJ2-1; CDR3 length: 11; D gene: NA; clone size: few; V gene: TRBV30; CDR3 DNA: TGTGCCTGGAGTTCCCTGAATGAGCAGTTCTTC; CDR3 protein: CAWSSLNEQFF
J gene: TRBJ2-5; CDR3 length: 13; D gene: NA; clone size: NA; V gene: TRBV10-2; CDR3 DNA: TGCGCCAGCAGTGAGTCGCAGCAAGAGACCCAGTACTTC; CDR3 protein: CASSESQQETQYF
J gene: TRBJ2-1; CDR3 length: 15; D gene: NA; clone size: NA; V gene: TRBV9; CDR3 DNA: TGTGCCAGCAGCGTAGGGGGGCTAGTATACAATGAGCAGTTCTTC; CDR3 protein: CASSVGGLVYNEQFF
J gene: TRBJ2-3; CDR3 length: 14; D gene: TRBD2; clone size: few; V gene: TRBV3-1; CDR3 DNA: TGTGCCAGCGCTCCAATGACTAGCTCAGATACGCAGTATTTT; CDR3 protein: CASAPMTSSDTQYF
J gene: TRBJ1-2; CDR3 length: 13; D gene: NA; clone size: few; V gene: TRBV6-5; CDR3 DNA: TGTGCCAGCAGTTATATCGGCAGGCGCGGCTACACCTTC; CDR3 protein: CASSYIGRRGYTF
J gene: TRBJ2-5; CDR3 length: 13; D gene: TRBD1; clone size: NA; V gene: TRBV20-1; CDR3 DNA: TGCAGTGCTAGGAGGGGGCGCATAGAGACCCAGTACTTC; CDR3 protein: CSARRGRIETQYF
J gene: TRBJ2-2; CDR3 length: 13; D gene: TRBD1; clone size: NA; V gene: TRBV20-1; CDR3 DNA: TGCAGTTCGAGACAGGGTAGCACCGGGGAGCTGTTTTTT; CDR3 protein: CSSRQGSTGELFF
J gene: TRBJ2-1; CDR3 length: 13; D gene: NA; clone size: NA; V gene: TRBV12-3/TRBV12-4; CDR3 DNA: TGTGCCAGCAGTTTAACCAGGGCCAATGAGCAGTTCTTC; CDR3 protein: CASSLTRANEQFF
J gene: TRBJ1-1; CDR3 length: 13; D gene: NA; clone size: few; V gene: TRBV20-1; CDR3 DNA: TGCAGTGCTAGAGCTGACGGGAACACTGAAGCTTTCTTT; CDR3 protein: CSARADGNTEAFF
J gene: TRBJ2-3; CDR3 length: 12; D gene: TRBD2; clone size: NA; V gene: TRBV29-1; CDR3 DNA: TGCAGCGTTGAGGGGGGGGAAGATACGCAGTATTTT; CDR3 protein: CSVEGGEDTQYF
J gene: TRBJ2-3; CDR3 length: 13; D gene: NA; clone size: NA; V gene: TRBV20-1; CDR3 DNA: TGCAGTGCCGACATTAAAGGGTCGGATACGCAGTATTTT; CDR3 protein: CSADIKGSDTQYF
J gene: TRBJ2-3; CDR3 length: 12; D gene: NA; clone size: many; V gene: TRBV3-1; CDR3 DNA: TGTGCCAGCAGCCAGGCAACAGATACGCAGTATTTT; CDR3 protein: CASSQATDTQYF
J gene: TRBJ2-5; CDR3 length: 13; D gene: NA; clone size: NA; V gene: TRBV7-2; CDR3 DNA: TGTGCCAGCAGCTTAGCGATCCCTGAGACCCAGTACTTC; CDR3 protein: CASSLAIPETQYF
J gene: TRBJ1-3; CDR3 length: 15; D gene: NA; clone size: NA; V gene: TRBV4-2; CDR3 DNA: TGTGCCAGCAGCCCACTGGCGTCCTCTGGAAACACCATATATTTT; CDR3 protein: CASSPLASSGNTIYF
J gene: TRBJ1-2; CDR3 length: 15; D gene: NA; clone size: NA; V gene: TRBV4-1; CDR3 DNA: TGCGCCAGCAGCCAAGATCCTAGCGGGAACTATGGCTACACCTTC; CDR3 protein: CASSQDPSGNYGYTF
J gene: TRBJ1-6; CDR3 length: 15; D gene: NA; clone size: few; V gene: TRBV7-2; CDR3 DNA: TGTGCCAGCAGCTTTATAGGGGCGCGGAATTCACCCCTCCACTTT; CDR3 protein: CASSFIGARNSPLHF
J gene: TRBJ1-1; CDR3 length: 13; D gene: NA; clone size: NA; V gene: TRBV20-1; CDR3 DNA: TGCAGTGCCATCGGGGAGAGGAAGACTGAAGCTTTCTTT; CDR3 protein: CSAIGERKTEAFF
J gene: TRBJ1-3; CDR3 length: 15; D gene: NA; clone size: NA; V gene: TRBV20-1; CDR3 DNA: TGCAGTGCTAGAGAGGACTACAGCTCTGGAAACACCATATATTTT; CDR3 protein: CSAREDYSSGNTIYF
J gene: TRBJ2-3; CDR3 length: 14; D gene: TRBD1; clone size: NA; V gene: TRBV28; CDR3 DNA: TGTGCCAGCAGCCTGGACAGGGCGGCAGATACGCAGTATTTT; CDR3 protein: CASSLDRAADTQYF
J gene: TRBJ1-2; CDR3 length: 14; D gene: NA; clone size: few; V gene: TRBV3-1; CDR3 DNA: TGTGCCAGCAGCCAAGGACGGGGGGTCTATGGCTACACCTTC; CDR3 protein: CASSQGRGVYGYTF
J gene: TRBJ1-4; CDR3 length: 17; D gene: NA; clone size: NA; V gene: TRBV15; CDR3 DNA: TGTGCCACCAGCAGAGATGCCCTGAGTGCAACTAATGAAAAACTGTTTTTT; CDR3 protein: CATSRDALSATNEKLFF
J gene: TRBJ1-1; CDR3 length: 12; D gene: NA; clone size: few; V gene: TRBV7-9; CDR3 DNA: TGTGCCAGCAGGTCTGTAGGGCCTGAAGCTTTCTTT; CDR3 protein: CASRSVGPEAFF
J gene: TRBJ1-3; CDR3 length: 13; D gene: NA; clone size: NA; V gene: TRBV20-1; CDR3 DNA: TGCAGTGCTAGTAATACCCATGGAAACACCATATATTTT; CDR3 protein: CSASNTHGNTIYF
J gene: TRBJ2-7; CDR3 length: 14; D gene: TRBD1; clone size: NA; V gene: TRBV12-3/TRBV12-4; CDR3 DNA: TGTGCCAGCAGTTTGCGGCAGGGGGCTAGGGAGCAGTACTTC; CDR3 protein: CASSLRQGAREQYF
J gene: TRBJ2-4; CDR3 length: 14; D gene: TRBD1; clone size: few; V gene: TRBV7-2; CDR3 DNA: TGTGCCACCGTAGACAGGGGGCAGGAAAACATTCAGTACTTC; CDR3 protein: CATVDRGQENIQYF
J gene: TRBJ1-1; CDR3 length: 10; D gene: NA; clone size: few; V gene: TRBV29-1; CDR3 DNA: TGCAGCGGGGGAGAGGGGAACGCTTTCTTT; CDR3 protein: CSGGEGNAFF
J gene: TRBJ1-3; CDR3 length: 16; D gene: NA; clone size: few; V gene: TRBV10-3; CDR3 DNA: TGTGCCATCAGACCCGGGACGGGTAAATCTGGAAACACCATATATTTT; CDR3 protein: CAIRPGTGKSGNTIYF
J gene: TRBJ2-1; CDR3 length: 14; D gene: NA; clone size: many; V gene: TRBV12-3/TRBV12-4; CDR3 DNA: TGTGCCAGCAGTTTAAGGGGACTTTACAATGAGCAGTTCTTC; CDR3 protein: CASSLRGLYNEQFF
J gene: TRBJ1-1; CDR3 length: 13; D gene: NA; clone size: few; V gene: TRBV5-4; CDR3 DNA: TGTGCCAGCAGCTACAAGGGCGCAACTGAAGCTTTCTTT; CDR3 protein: CASSYKGATEAFF
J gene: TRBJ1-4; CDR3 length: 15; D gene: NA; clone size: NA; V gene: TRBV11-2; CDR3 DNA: TGTGCCAGCAGCTTAGCTGGGAGAAGTAATGAAAAACTGTTTTTT; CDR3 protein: CASSLAGRSNEKLFF
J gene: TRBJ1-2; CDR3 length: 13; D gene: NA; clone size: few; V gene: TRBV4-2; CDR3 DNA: TGTGCCAGCAGCCAAGATGAGGGGCTTAGCTACACCTTC; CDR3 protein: CASSQDEGLSYTF
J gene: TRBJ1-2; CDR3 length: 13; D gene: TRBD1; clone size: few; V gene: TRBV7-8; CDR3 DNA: TGTGCCAGCGGGGACAGGACGGGCTATGGCTACACCTTC; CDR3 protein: CASGDRTGYGYTF
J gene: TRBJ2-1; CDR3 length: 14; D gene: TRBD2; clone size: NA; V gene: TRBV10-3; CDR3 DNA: TGTGCCACAGCGGGACTAGCGGTTTACAATGAGCAGTTCTTC; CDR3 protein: CATAGLAVYNEQFF
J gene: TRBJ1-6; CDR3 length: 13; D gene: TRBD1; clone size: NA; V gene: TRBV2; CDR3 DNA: TGTGCCAGCGGACAGGGATATAATTCACCCCTCCACTTT; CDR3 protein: CASGQGYNSPLHF
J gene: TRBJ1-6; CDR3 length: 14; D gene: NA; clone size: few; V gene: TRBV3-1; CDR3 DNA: TGTGCCAGCAGCCAAGTTAGGAGCGATTCACCCCTCCACTTT; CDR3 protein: CASSQVRSDSPLHF